This T cell receptor beta chain was identified during a study of cytomegalovirus exposure and HLA in healthy donors. The ends lost 3 bases at V and 2 bases at J; junction bases unmatched: 7. Germline-derived CDR1 and CDR2 are SGHDT and YYEEEE. The CDR3 runs to 17 residues. 60 Vbeta and 13 Jbeta primers were used in PCR. Generated by immunoSEQ multiplex PCR, the TCRdb table keeps only in-frame clones and is missing some. The sample yields 150,000 or so clones, around 77% seen once. The sequence came from a middle-aged man in good health and CMV-seropositive. The source material was PBMCs. The chain employs TRBV5-6 and TRBJ2-3; TRBD2 agrees at 12 bases. The CDR3 bases are TGTGCCAGCAGCTCGCCAGGACTAGCGGGGTTCACAGATACGCAGTATTTT. Translating it yields CASSSPGLAGFTDTQYF.